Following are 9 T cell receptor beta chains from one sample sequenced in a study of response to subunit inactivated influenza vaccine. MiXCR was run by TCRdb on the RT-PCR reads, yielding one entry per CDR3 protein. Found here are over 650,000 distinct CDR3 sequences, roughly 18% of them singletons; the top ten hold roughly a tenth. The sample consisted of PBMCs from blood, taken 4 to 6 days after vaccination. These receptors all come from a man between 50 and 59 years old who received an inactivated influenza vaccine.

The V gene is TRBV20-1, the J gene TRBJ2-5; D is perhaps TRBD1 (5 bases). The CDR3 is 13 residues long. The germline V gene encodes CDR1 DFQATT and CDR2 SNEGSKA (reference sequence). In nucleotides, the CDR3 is TGCAGCGGCCACGCGAGTGGGGCGGAGACCCAGTACTTC. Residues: CSGHASGAETQYF.

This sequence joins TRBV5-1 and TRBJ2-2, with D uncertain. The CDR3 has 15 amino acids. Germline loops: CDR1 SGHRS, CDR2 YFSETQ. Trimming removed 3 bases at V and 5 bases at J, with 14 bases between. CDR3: CASSSARVGTGELFF. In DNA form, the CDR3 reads TGCGCCAGCAGCTCCGCTAGAGTAGGGACCGGGGAGCTGTTTTTT.

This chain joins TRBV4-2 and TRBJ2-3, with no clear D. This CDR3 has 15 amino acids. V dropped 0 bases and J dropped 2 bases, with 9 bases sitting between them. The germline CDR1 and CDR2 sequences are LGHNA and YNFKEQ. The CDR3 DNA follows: TGTGCCAGCAGCCAAGATGAACGAGTCACAGATACGCAGTATTTT. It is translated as CASSQDERVTDTQYF.

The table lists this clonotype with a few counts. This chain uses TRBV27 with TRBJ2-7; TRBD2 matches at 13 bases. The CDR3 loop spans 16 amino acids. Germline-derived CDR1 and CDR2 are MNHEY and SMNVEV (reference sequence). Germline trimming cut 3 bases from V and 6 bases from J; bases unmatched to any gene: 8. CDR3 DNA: TGTGCCAGCAGTTTCTCAGGACTAGCGGGAGTTCGCGAGCAGTACTTC. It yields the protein CASSFSGLAGVREQYF.

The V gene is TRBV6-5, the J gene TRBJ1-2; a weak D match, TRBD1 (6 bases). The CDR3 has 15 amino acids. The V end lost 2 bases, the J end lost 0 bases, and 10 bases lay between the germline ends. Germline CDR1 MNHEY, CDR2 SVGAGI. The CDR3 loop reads CASSYEQGANYGYTF. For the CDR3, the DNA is TGTGCCAGCAGTTACGAACAGGGAGCTAACTATGGCTACACCTTC.

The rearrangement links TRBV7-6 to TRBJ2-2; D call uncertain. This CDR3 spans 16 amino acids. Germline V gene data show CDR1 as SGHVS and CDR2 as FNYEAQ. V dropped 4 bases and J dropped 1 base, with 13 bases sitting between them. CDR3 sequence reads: CASSSHLTENTGELFF. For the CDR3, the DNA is TGTGCCAGCAGCTCCCACCTGACTGAGAACACCGGGGAGCTGTTTTTT.

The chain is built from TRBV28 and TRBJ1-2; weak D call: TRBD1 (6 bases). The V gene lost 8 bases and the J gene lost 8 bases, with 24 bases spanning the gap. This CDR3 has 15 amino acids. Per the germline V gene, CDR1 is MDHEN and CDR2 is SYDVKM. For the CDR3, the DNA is TGTGCCAGCGAGTCTCCAGGGGCCTCGGCTTGGGGCTACACCTTC. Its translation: CASESPGASAWGYTF.

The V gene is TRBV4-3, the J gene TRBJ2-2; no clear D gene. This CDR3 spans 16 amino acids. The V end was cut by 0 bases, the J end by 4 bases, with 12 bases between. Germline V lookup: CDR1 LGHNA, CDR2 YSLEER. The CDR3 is CASSQEADILTGELFF. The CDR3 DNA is TGCGCCAGCAGCCAAGAAGCAGACATCCTCACCGGGGAGCTGTTTTTT.

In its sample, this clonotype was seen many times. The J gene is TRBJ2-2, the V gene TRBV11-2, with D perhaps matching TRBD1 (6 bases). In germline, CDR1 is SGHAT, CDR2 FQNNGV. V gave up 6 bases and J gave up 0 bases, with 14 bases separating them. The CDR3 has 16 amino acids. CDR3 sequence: CASSRTGTTNTGELFF. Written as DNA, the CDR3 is TGTGCCAGCAGTAGAACCGGGACAACGAACACCGGGGAGCTGTTTTTT.